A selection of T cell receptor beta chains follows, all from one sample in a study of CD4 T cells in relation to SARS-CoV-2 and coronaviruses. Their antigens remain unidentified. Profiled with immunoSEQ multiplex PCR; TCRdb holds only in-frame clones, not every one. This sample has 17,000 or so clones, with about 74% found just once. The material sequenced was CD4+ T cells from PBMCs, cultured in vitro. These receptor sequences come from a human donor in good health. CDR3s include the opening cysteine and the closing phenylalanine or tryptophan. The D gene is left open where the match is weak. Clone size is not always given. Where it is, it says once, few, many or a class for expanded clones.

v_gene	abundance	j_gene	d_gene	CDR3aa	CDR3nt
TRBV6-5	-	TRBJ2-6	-	CASGSVTSGANVLTF	TGTGCCAGCGGGTCGGTTACGTCTGGGGCCAACGTCCTGACTTTC
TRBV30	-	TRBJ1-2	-	CAWSEGRLVGF	TGTGCCTGGAGTGAGGGCCGCCTTGTGGGCTTC
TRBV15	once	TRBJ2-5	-	CATTIQMGETQYF	TGTGCCACCACTATCCAGATGGGGGAGACCCAGTACTTC
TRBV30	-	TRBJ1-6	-	CAWMAGPNSPLHF	TGTGCCTGGATGGCCGGACCTAATTCACCCCTCCACTTT
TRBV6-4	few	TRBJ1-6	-	CASSDSLSRSPLHF	TGTGCCAGCAGTGACTCGCTGTCCCGATCACCCCTCCACTTT
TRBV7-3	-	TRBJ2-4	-	CASGRQGGIQYF	TGTGCCAGCGGGAGACAGGGAGGCATTCAGTACTTC
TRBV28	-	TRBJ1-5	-	CASSFHLGGRPALLF	TGTGCCAGCAGTTTCCACCTAGGGGGGCGGCCAGCCCTACTATTT
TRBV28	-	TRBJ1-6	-	CASSLHSISYNSPLHF	TGTGCCAGCAGTCTCCACTCCATCTCCTATAATTCACCCCTCCACTTT
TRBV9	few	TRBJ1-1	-	CASTSGGNFNTEAFF	TGTGCCAGCACCTCGGGAGGGAATTTTAACACTGAAGCTTTCTTT
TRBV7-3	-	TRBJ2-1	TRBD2	CASSLLGTSGGNEQFF	TGTGCCAGCAGCTTACTCGGGACTAGCGGGGGCAATGAGCAGTTCTTC
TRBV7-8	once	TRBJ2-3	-	CASSPVAATDTQYF	TGTGCCAGCAGCCCCGTCGCAGCCACAGATACGCAGTATTTT
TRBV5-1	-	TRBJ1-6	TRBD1	CASSLEVTGNNSPLHF	TGCGCCAGCAGCTTGGAGGTGACAGGGAATAATTCACCCCTCCACTTT